The clone carrying this T cell receptor beta chain was seen more than once but under ten times. No antigen is known for it. This entry comes from a study of T cells after yellow fever vaccination. Study-level findings and limits: Weaker overall was a secondary response that nonetheless peaked faster, on day 5 versus 15.

With 4 bases clipped from V and 0 bases from J, the junction kept 10 bases outside the gene matches. The CDR3 sequence is 17 residues long. In germline, CDR1 is SGHRS, CDR2 YFSETQ. Using its own MiXCR run on the 5' RACE reads, TCRdb lists one record per CDR3 protein. The sample has 400,000 to 450,000 distinct CDR3 sequences; roughly 20% are singletons. The clonotype comes from a man aged 18 to 35 who received the YFV17D yellow fever vaccine. The source was PBMCs, collected before the yellow fever booster vaccination. The chain couples TRBV5-1 to TRBJ1-2; TRBD1 agrees at 9 bases. As DNA, the CDR3 is TGCGCCAGCAGCCCCGGGGACAGGGAATTATCTAACTATGGCTACACCTTC. Its protein is CASSPGDRELSNYGYTF.